Below, 27 T cell receptor beta chains from the same sample are listed, as sequenced in a study of T cell clonality in common variable immunodeficiency. Produced via immunoSEQ multiplex PCR; TCRdb's table is partial and in-frame only. The sample yields 55,000 or so clones, without any singletons. The sequenced material came from peripheral blood mononuclear cells. The receptor source for this set is a person between 18 and 69 years old in good health.

Turning to this clone: A read error may produce the germline difference seen at one junction end. The DNA ends 3 residues before the CDR3 does, and the rest of the CDR3 is filled in from the germline J gene. The rearrangement joins TRBV20-1 to TRBJ2-1, with D possibly being TRBD2 (6 bases). The CDR3 spans 14 residues. Germline CDR1 and CDR2: DFQATT and SNEGSKA (reference sequence). Incomplete CDR3 DNA: TGCAGTGTTAGAGAGGGGCCCCTAGCGCATGAG. Protein: CSVREGPLAHE. The CDR3, in full, reads CSVREGPLAHEQFF.

This clone was observed at least ten times. The sequenced fragment ends 3 residues before the CDR3 boundary, so the rest is inferred from the germline J gene. The J gene is TRBJ1-5, the V gene TRBV20-1; 9 bases are shared with TRBD1. The CDR3 is made up of 16 amino acids. With V trimmed by 6 bases and J by 0 bases, 9 bases remained unmatched. Looked up from germline, CDR1 is DFQATT and CDR2 is SNEGSKA (reference sequence). The sequenced part of the CDR3 DNA is TGCAGTGCCGCGAGCCGGGACAGGGATAGCAATCAGCCC. As protein: CSAASRDRDSNQP. The CDR3 in full is CSAASRDRDSNQPQHF.

The sample holds many counts of this clone. Incomplete CDR3 DNA: TGCAGTGCAGTTACTAGCGGGAGAGCAACCGGGGAG. Translation: CSAVTSGRATGE. The full CDR3 is CSAVTSGRATGELFF. V usage is TRBV20-1 and J usage is TRBJ2-2; 11 nucleotides agree with TRBD2. Sequencing ends 3 residues short of the CDR3 end; the germline J gene provides the rest. The CDR3 is 15 residues long. Germline CDR1 DFQATT, CDR2 SNEGSKA (reference sequence). Unmatched junction bases numbered 8, after V lost 6 bases and J lost 5 bases.

This clone was observed many times. The read falls 3 residues short of the CDR3 end, and the missing part is taken from the germline J gene. The chain combines TRBV5-1 with TRBJ1-2; 7 bases fit TRBD1. V was pared by 3 bases and J by 2 bases, with 1 base of the junction left unmatched. The CDR3 extends over 13 amino acids. From germline, CDR1 is SGHRS and CDR2 YFSETQ. The CDR3 protein is CASSSTGNYGYTF. The covered CDR3 bases are TGCGCCAGCAGCTCGACAGGGAACTATGGC.

This clone was counted at least ten times. The missing CDR3 end, 3 residues past where the read stops, is filled in from the germline J gene. V and J are TRBV7-9 and TRBJ2-3, with D perhaps matching TRBD1 (5 bases). This CDR3 is built from 12 residues. Germline V gene data show CDR1 as SEHNR and CDR2 as FQNEAQ (reference sequence). This chain's CDR3 is CASINRAGTQYF. The DNA read from the CDR3 is TGTGCCAGCATCAACCGGGCAGGGACG. Using reference TRBV7-9 and TRBJ2-3 for the parts outside the CDR3, the full variable domain is DTGVSQNPRHKITKRGQNVTFRCDPISEHNRLYWYRQTLGQGPEFLTYFQNEAQLEKSRLLSDRFSAERPKGSFSTLEIQRTEQGDSAMYLCASINRAGTQYFGPGTRLTVL.

This clone has at least ten counts. CDR3 DNA (partial): TGTGCCAGCCTGGAGGGGGTCTACAATGAG. Translation gives CASLEGVYNE. The CDR3 reads in full as CASLEGVYNEQFF. The J gene is TRBJ2-1, the V gene TRBV12-3 or TRBV12-4; D may be TRBD1 or TRBD2 (6 bases each). The observed sequence ends 3 residues before the CDR3 terminus, with the missing tail filled in from the germline J gene. Trimming shortened V by 8 bases and J by 3 bases, and 11 bases separated the two germline ends. CDR3 length: 13 residues.

This clone was detected many times. The DNA read from the CDR3 is TGTGCCAGCAGTCCCCTAAACTACGTT. The encoded protein is CASSPLNYV. The whole CDR3 reads CASSPLNYVQYF. The chain joins TRBV6-2 or TRBV6-3 to TRBJ2-4; D unresolved. The read terminates 3 residues before the CDR3 end, so the remaining end is supplied by the germline J gene. Germline V gene sequence: CDR1 MNHEY, CDR2 SVGEGT. The length of the CDR3 is 12 residues.

This clone has a count of ten or more. The missing CDR3 end, 3 residues past where the read stops, is filled in from the germline J gene. The V gene is TRBV28, the J gene TRBJ2-3, with D perhaps matching TRBD2 (5 bases). The V end was cut by 4 bases, the J end by 2 bases, with 16 bases between. This CDR3 is built from 16 residues. CDR1 and CDR2 from the germline V gene are MDHEN and SYDVKM. The DNA read from the CDR3 is TGTGCCAGCAGTTGGCGGACTCCTATTCCCACAGATACG. Translated, it gives CASSWRTPIPTDT. The entire CDR3 is CASSWRTPIPTDTQYF.

This clone was observed many times. The read ends 3 residues shy of where the CDR3 ends; the end is completed using the germline J gene. This chain links TRBV19 with TRBJ2-3; D uncertain. Germline lookup yields CDR1 LNHDA and CDR2 SQIVND (reference sequence). The CDR3 consists of 13 residues. Deletions cut 5 bases from V and 0 bases from J, with 6 bases between. The CDR3 reads CASSSQSTDTQYF. The part of the CDR3 DNA that was read is TGTGCCAGTAGTTCCCAGAGCACAGATACG.

This clone was observed at least ten times. The read is 3 residues too short to cover the CDR3 end, so that end is filled in from the germline J gene. This chain links TRBV20-1 with TRBJ1-1, with D tentatively TRBD1 (5 bases). This CDR3 has 14 residues. Trimming stripped 3 bases from V and 1 base from J, with 12 bases between. Germline V gene sequence: CDR1 DFQATT, CDR2 SNEGSKA (reference sequence). CDR3 loop: CSARFQGSNTEAFF. CDR3 DNA (partial): TGCAGTGCTAGGTTTCAGGGTTCGAACACTGAA.

This clone was detected ten times or more. The sequence runs out 3 residues before the end of the CDR3; the remainder is reconstructed from the germline J gene. The chain is built from TRBV9 and TRBJ2-5, with 11 bases matching TRBD2. The germline V gene encodes CDR1 SGDLS and CDR2 YYNGEE. V gave up 2 bases and J gave up 2 bases; unmatched junction bases: 2. The CDR3 is 15 residues long. CDR3 amino acids: CASSVSGRAQETQYF. The sequenced CDR3 bases are TGTGCCAGCAGCGTTAGCGGGAGGGCACAAGAGACC.

This clone was counted many times. The read terminates 3 residues before the CDR3 end, so the remaining end is supplied by the germline J gene. This sequence joins TRBV15 and TRBJ2-7, with D possibly being TRBD2 (6 bases). This CDR3 comprises 14 residues. V lost 3 bases and J 2 bases, leaving 11 bases between the germline ends. In germline, CDR1 is LNHNV, CDR2 YYDKDF (reference sequence). The DNA read from the CDR3 is TGTGCCACCAGCAGTGGGGGGTTACCCTACGAG. Translating gives CATSSGGLPYE. The CDR3 reads in full as CATSSGGLPYEQYF.

This clone was seen ten or more times. The read terminates 3 residues ahead of where the CDR3 ends, so the germline J gene completes it. The rearrangement uses TRBV2 and TRBJ2-1, with D unresolved. Germline V gives CDR1 SNHLY, CDR2 FYNNEI. This CDR3 spans 11 amino acids. The germline V and J ends were trimmed by 5 bases and 7 bases, with 6 bases remaining between them. CDR3 loop: CASSSLNEQFF. The sequenced part of the CDR3 DNA is TGTGCCAGCAGTTCCCTGAATGAG.

Turning to this clone: The observed sequence ends 3 residues before the CDR3 terminus, with the missing tail filled in from the germline J gene. The chain links TRBV19 to TRBJ2-2, with D perhaps matching TRBD1 (5 bases). V gave up 7 bases and J gave up 5 bases, with 20 bases separating them. The germline CDR1 and CDR2 sequences are LNHDA and SQIVND (reference sequence). The CDR3 has 16 residues. The sequenced CDR3 bases are TGTGCCAGTACCCCCCGGTGGCAGGGTAGAACCGGGGAG. Residues: CASTPRWQGRTGE. Given in full, the CDR3 is CASTPRWQGRTGELFF.

There are many counts of this clone. With the read ending 3 residues before the CDR3 end, the germline J gene is used to fill in that end. This chain joins TRBV5-6 and TRBJ1-2, with D uncertain. From germline, CDR1 is SGHDT and CDR2 YYEEEE. This CDR3 comprises 14 residues. Trimming cost V 0 bases and J 7 bases, with 13 bases left between them. The part of the CDR3 DNA that was read is TGTGCCAGCAGCTTGGATGCGGGGTTAGGTGGC. It translates to CASSLDAGLGG. The complete CDR3 sequence is CASSLDAGLGGYTF. The whole variable domain, remainder taken from reference TRBV5-6 and TRBJ1-2, is DAGVTQSPTHLIKTRGQQVTLRCSPKSGHDTVSWYQQALGQGPQFIFQYYEEEERQRGNFPDRFSGHQFPNYSSELNVNALLLGDSALYLCASSLDAGLGGYTFGSGTRLTVV.

This clone was observed many times. The DNA ends 3 residues before the CDR3 does, and the rest of the CDR3 is filled in from the germline J gene. V and J are TRBV11-3 and TRBJ2-2; either TRBD1 or TRBD2 may supply D (6 bases each). V gave up 1 base and J gave up 5 bases, with 11 bases separating them. The CDR3 length is 15 residues. In germline, CDR1 is SGHNT, CDR2 YENEEA. The sequenced CDR3 bases are TGTGCCAGCAGCTTAGGCGCGGGACAAACCGGGGAG. It translates to CASSLGAGQTGE. The entire CDR3 is CASSLGAGQTGELFF.

This clone was seen at least ten times. The CDR3 end is not reached by the read, which stops 3 residues before it; the germline J gene fills it in. The V gene is TRBV30, the J gene TRBJ1-3; no clear D. This CDR3 has 16 residues. Germline V gene data show CDR1 as GTSNPN and CDR2 as SVGIG (reference sequence). V lost 0 bases and J lost 2, with 14 bases in between. CDR3 DNA, as far as it was read: TGTGCCTGGAGTGTACTAGCCCGGGCAACTGGAAACACC. Its translation: CAWSVLARATGNT. The whole CDR3 is CAWSVLARATGNTIYF.

This clone has ten or more counts. The read ends 3 residues shy of where the CDR3 ends; the end is completed using the germline J gene. The V gene is TRBV2, the J gene TRBJ2-3, with 7 nucleotides matching TRBD1. Germline V lookup: CDR1 SNHLY, CDR2 FYNNEI. V was pared by 3 bases and J by 0 bases, with 3 bases of the junction left unmatched. This CDR3 comprises 15 residues. The part of the CDR3 DNA that was read is TGTGCCAGCAGTGAGGGGACAGATAGCACAGATACG. It yields the protein CASSEGTDSTDT. The whole CDR3 reads CASSEGTDSTDTQYF.

This clone was seen ten or more times. The read gets to within 3 residues of the CDR3 end, and the germline J gene fills in the rest. The chain employs TRBV2 and TRBJ2-5, with 12 bases matching TRBD2. Looked up from germline, CDR1 is SNHLY and CDR2 is FYNNEI. V shed 4 bases and J 4 bases; nucleotides not matched to a gene: 7. CDR3 length equals 16 residues. The part of the CDR3 DNA that was read is TGTGCCAGCAGTGCGGCTAGCGGGAGGGTAGGAGAGACC. Translation gives CASSAASGRVGET. The whole CDR3 sequence is CASSAASGRVGETQYF.

This clone showed up many times. Read sequence stops 3 residues before the CDR3 end, and the germline J gene provides the missing end. The chain links TRBV5-1 to TRBJ1-5, with a tentative D call TRBD1 (6 bases). The CDR3 spans 15 residues. The ends were cut back, 9 bases at V and 1 base at J, with 17 bases in the middle. Germline assignment: CDR1 SGHRS and CDR2 YFSETQ. The covered CDR3 bases are TGCGCCACGTGGGGCCCACAGGGAAGCAATCAGCCC. Protein sequence: CATWGPQGSNQP. The entire CDR3 reads CATWGPQGSNQPQHF.

This clone appeared a few times. Read coverage stops 3 residues before the CDR3 terminus; the germline J gene supplies the remainder. The V call is TRBV19, the J call TRBJ2-1; TRBD2 agrees at 13 bases. Per germline, CDR1 LNHDA and CDR2 SQIVND (reference sequence). With V trimmed by 1 base and J by 7 bases, 4 bases remained unmatched. The CDR3 sequence is 16 residues long. The covered CDR3 bases are TGTGCCAGTAGTATAGGACGGACTAGCGGGGGTAATGAG. As protein: CASSIGRTSGGNE. The full CDR3 protein reads CASSIGRTSGGNEQFF. Based on the CDR3 plus reference TRBV19 and TRBJ2-1, the full variable domain is DGGITQSPKYLFRKEGQNVTLSCEQNLNHDAMYWYRQDPGQGLRLIYYSQIVNDFQKGDIAEGYSVSREKKESFPLTVTSAQKNPTAFYLCASSIGRTSGGNEQFFGPGTRLTVL.

This clone was recorded many times. The CDR3 DNA, read in part, is TGTGCCAGCAGTTATGGAGCGGAGGCCTACGAG. Translated, it gives CASSYGAEAYE. The CDR3 reads in full as CASSYGAEAYEQYF. The chain recombines TRBV6-2 or TRBV6-3 with TRBJ2-7, with D perhaps matching TRBD2 (5 bases). With the read ending 3 residues before the CDR3 end, the germline J gene is used to fill in that end. This CDR3 is built from 14 residues. Germline values: CDR1 MNHEY, CDR2 SVGEGT. V lost 3 bases and J lost 2, with 11 bases in between.

This clone came up many times. Incomplete CDR3 DNA: TGTGCCAGCAGCTTGGTCGGGTCAGTTCAAGAGACC. This sequence encodes CASSLVGSVQET. The CDR3 as a whole reads CASSLVGSVQETQYF. The chain employs TRBV5-5 and TRBJ2-5; no firm D call. The CDR3 goes on 3 residues after the read ends, and that part is filled in from the germline J gene. The CDR3 length is 15 residues. Between the trimmed V and J ends, which lost 0 bases and 2 bases, there was a span of 11 bases. The germline gives CDR1 SGHKS, CDR2 YYEKEE (reference sequence).

This clone was seen ten or more times. The read halts 3 residues ahead of the CDR3 end, with the missing end drawn from the germline J gene. V gene TRBV10-1 combines with J gene TRBJ2-7; 7 bases line up with TRBD2. CDR3 length: 15 residues. After removal of 3 bases from V and 3 bases from J, the junction contained 8 bases not matched to a gene. The V gene's germline CDR1 is WNHNN and CDR2 SYGVQD (reference sequence). The CDR3 DNA, read in part, is TGCGCCAGCAGTGAAGGTTCTAGCGGATACTACGAG. This encodes CASSEGSSGYYE. The CDR3 in its entirety is CASSEGSSGYYEQYF.

As to this clone: The read terminates 3 residues before the CDR3 end, so the remaining end is supplied by the germline J gene. The chain is built from TRBV18 and TRBJ2-7; 11 bases are shared with TRBD2. Germline CDR1 is KGHSH and CDR2 is LQKENI. The CDR3 contains 15 residues. V trimming: 0 bases; J trimming: 5 bases; junction bases outside the gene matches: 3. The CDR3 protein is CASSPPGSGRDEQYF. Partial CDR3 DNA: TGTGCCAGCTCACCACCGGGTAGCGGGAGGGACGAG.

This clone came up many times. The read stops 3 residues short of the end of the CDR3; the missing end is completed from the germline J gene. The chain has TRBV5-6 and TRBJ2-1, with D possibly TRBD2 on 6 matching bases. Trimming pared 1 base from V and 6 bases from J, leaving 8 bases between. The CDR3 sequence is 13 residues long. CDR1 and CDR2 (germline): SGHDT, YYEEEE. The CDR3 region is CASSLWDSNEQFF. The DNA read from the CDR3 is TGTGCCAGCAGCTTGTGGGACTCCAATGAG.

Ten or more counts support this clone. The read ends 3 residues early relative to the CDR3; the germline J gene fills the gap. The chain carries TRBV19 and TRBJ1-6; D possibly corresponds to TRBD1 (5 bases). CDR1 and CDR2 from the germline V gene are LNHDA and SQIVND (reference sequence). Deletions cut 9 bases from V and 3 bases from J, with 15 bases between. The CDR3 is 15 amino acids. The DNA read from the CDR3 is TGTGCCAGCAGACAGCTTCTGGGCTATAATTCACCC. Its translation: CASRQLLGYNSP. The whole CDR3 protein is CASRQLLGYNSPLHF. Filled out from reference TRBV19 and TRBJ1-6, the complete variable domain reads DGGITQSPKYLFRKEGQNVTLSCEQNLNHDAMYWYRQDPGQGLRLIYYSQIVNDFQKGDIAEGYSVSREKKESFPLTVTSAQKNPTAFYLCASRQLLGYNSPLHFGNGTRLTVT.